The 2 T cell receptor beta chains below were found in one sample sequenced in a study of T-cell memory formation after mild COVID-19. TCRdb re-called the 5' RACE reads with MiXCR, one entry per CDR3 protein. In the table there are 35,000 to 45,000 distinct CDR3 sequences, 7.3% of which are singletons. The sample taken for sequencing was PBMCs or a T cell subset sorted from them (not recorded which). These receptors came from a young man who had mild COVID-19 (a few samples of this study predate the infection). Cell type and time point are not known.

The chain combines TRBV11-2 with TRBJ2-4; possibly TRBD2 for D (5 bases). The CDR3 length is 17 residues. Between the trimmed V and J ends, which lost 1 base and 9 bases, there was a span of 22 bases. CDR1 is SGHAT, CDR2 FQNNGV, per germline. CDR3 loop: CASSLGGSPRGRGIQYF. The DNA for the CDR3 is TGTGCCAGCAGCTTAGGAGGGAGCCCCCGGGGTCGGGGCATTCAGTACTTC.

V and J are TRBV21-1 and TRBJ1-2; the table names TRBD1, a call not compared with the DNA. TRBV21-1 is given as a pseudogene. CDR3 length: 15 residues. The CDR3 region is CASSPEEDGVYGYTF. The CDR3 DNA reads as TGTGCCAGCAGCCCCGAGGAGGACGGGGTATATGGCTACACCTTC.